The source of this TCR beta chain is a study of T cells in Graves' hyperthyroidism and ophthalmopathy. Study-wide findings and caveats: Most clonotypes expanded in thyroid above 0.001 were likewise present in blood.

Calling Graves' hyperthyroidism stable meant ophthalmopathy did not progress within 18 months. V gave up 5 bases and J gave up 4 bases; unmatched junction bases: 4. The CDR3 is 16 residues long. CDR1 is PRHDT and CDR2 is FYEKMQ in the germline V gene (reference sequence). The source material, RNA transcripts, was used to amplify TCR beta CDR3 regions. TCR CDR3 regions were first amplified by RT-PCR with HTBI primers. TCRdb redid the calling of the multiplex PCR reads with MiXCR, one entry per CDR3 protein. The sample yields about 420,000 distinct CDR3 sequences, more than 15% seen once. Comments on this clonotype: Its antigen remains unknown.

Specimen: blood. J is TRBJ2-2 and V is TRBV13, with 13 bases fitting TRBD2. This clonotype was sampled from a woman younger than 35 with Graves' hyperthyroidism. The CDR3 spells CASSLGLAGATGELFF. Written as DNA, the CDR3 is TGTGCCAGCAGCCTTGGACTAGCGGGAGCCACCGGGGAGCTGTTTTTT.